What follows describes a single T cell receptor (beta chain). The antigen is not known. This CDR3 region has 16 residues. Germline V lookup: CDR1 SGHTA, CDR2 FQGNSA. Trimming stripped 5 bases from V and 4 bases from J, with 18 bases between. This sample is part of a study of cytomegalovirus exposure and HLA in healthy donors. PCR employed 60 Vbeta and 13 Jbeta primers. The table came from immunoSEQ multiplex PCR; TCRdb's copy has only in-frame clones and leaves some out. The sample has 95,000 to 100,000 clones; more than 65% are singletons. Study-level findings and limits: CMV serostatus was the sole immune exposure information available.

This chain joins TRBV7-2 and TRBJ1-5; D is possibly TRBD1 (5 bases). The material sequenced was PBMCs. The receptor was derived from a human donor in good health. The CDR3 DNA reads as TGTGCCAGCAGCCTCACCGGGGGTCACCAAAATCAGCCCCAGCATTTT. Its translation: CASSLTGGHQNQPQHF.